This is a list of T cell receptor beta chains from one sample in a study of T cells after yellow fever vaccination. TCRdb called the 5' RACE reads again in MiXCR, with one record for every CDR3 protein. Among 620,000 or so distinct CDR3 sequences listed, 17% were seen once. Here the sequenced sample was PBMCs, taken roughly 5 days after the first yellow fever vaccination. Source of these receptors: a man younger than 35 who received the YFV17D yellow fever vaccine. The CDR3 runs from the conserved cysteine through the conserved F or W. The D gene is left open where the match is weak. Where a row states a size, it is once, few, many or the class of an expanded clone; other rows omit it.

>-|12|-|TRBJ2-1|TRBV19
TGTGCCAGTTCGGACGGCTACAATGAGCAGTTCTTC
CASSDGYNEQFF
>few|14|TRBD2|TRBJ2-1|TRBV20-1
TGCAGTGCGCCGACTAGCGGGGAATACAATGAGCAGTTCTTC
CSAPTSGEYNEQFF
>few|14|-|TRBJ1-1|TRBV5-4
TGTGCCAGCAGTGAGGGACAATGGAACACTGAAGCTTTCTTT
CASSEGQWNTEAFF
>-|16|-|TRBJ1-5|TRBV7-9
TGTGCCAGCAGCTTCGACGGGTCACTAAGCAATCAGCCCCAGCATTTT
CASSFDGSLSNQPQHF
>-|13|-|TRBJ1-1|TRBV5-5
TGTGCCAGCAGCCCGGGACGGACGACTGAAGCTTTCTTT
CASSPGRTTEAFF
>many|14|TRBD2|TRBJ2-3|TRBV7-2
TGTGCCAGCAGCCCTCCTAGCGGGGTATATACGCAGTATTTT
CASSPPSGVYTQYF
>-|14|TRBD2|TRBJ2-1|TRBV14
TGTGCCAGCAGGGTAGCGGGGGGAACCCATGAGCAGTTCTTC
CASRVAGGTHEQFF
>-|13|-|TRBJ1-2|TRBV5-6
TGTGCCAGCAGCTTGTGGGCAGGTTATGGCTACACCTTC
CASSLWAGYGYTF
>few|15|-|TRBJ1-1|TRBV5-1
TGCGCCAGCAGTTATCTTTCTGGGGGCGGTTCTGAAGCTTTCTTT
CASSYLSGGGSEAFF
>-|17|TRBD2|TRBJ2-3|TRBV29-1
TGCAGCGTGTCCCCCGGGACTAGCGGGGGGGCATCGGATACGCAGTATTTT
CSVSPGTSGGASDTQYF
>-|14|-|TRBJ2-3|TRBV20-1
TGCAGTGCTAGAGTGACGGCCCGGACAGATACGCAGTATTTT
CSARVTARTDTQYF
>many|18|-|TRBJ2-2|TRBV7-6
TGTGCCAGCAGCTTAGGAACAGGGATTACGGCGAGCACCGGGGAGCTGTTTTTT
CASSLGTGITASTGELFF
>-|15|-|TRBJ2-1|TRBV13
TGTGCCAGCATCGGCGGGCTTAGCTCCTACAATGAGCAGTTCTTC
CASIGGLSSYNEQFF
>few|15|-|TRBJ2-3|TRBV5-5
TGTGCCAGCAGCTTGAAACCACTAGCTACAGATACGCAGTATTTT
CASSLKPLATDTQYF
>few|15|-|TRBJ1-5|TRBV5-5
TGTGCCAGCAGCTTGTGGGCGGATAGCAATCAGCCCCAGCATTTT
CASSLWADSNQPQHF
>few|12|-|TRBJ1-4|TRBV2
TGTGCCAGCGGTCAGGACTCCGAAAAACTGTTTTTT
CASGQDSEKLFF
>-|11|-|TRBJ1-1|TRBV6-6
TGTGCCAGTGCGGGGTACACTGAAGCTTTCTTT
CASAGYTEAFF
>many|15|-|TRBJ1-1|TRBV5-1
TGCGCCAGCAGCTTGGTTGGGGGAGAGAACACTGAAGCTTTCTTT
CASSLVGGENTEAFF
>many|14|-|TRBJ2-2|TRBV7-2
TGTGCCAGCAGCTTAGCGCGATCCACCGGGGAGCTGTTTTTT
CASSLARSTGELFF
>few|13|-|TRBJ1-1|TRBV20-1
TGCAGTGCTGAGACAGATCCACTCTCTGAAGCTTTCTTT
CSAETDPLSEAFF
>-|15|-|TRBJ2-3|TRBV6-2/TRBV6-3
TGTGCCAGCAGCTTGCGGGGGCCGGGATCAGATACGCAGTATTTT
CASSLRGPGSDTQYF
>few|13|-|TRBJ2-7|TRBV9
TGTGCCAGCAGCGTAGGTGTACCCTACGAGCAGTACTTC
CASSVGVPYEQYF
>many|13|-|TRBJ1-2|TRBV6-5
TGTGCCAGCAGTTTTGACAGGAGTTATGGCTACACCTTC
CASSFDRSYGYTF
>-|13|-|TRBJ2-5|TRBV18
TGTGCCAGCTCACCACTGATTCTGGAGACCCAGTACTTC
CASSPLILETQYF
>-|17|TRBD1|TRBJ1-1|TRBV20-1
TGCAGTGCTAGAGATCCCCGGGACAGGGGGAGGAACACTGAAGCTTTCTTT
CSARDPRDRGRNTEAFF
>-|16|TRBD1|TRBJ1-1|TRBV4-3
TGCGCCAGCAGCCATAGGACAGGGGACATGAACACTGAAGATTTCTTT
CASSHRTGDMNTEDFF
>many|14|TRBD2|TRBJ2-3|TRBV9
TGTGCCAGCAGCGCGACTAGCGGCACAGATACGCAGTATTTT
CASSATSGTDTQYF
>few|16|TRBD2|TRBJ2-5|TRBV15
TGTGCCACCAGCTTCCGACTAGCGGGGACTCAAGAGACCCAGTACTTC
CATSFRLAGTQETQYF
>few|14|-|TRBJ2-5|TRBV5-1
TGCGCCAGCAGCAACGGTGTGGGTGCGGAGACCCAGTACTTC
CASSNGVGAETQYF
>few|13|-|TRBJ1-6|TRBV6-1
TGTGCCAGCAGCAAGGTGGGGCGGTCACCCCTCCACTTT
CASSKVGRSPLHF
>-|15|-|TRBJ2-5|TRBV9
TGTGCCAGCAGCCCCAGCGGACTGCGGGAAGGGACCCAGTACTTC
CASSPSGLREGTQYF
>few|12|-|TRBJ1-5|TRBV20-1
TGCAGTGCTGTGGCGTCCACTCAGCCCCAGCATTTT
CSAVASTQPQHF
>few|14|-|TRBJ2-3|TRBV7-2
TGTGCCAGCAGCAGGGGGGGGGCTGAAGATACGCAGTATTTT
CASSRGGAEDTQYF
>-|15|-|TRBJ1-5|TRBV5-1
TGCGCCAGCAGCTTATACACAGGTCCCAATCAGCCCCAGCATTTT
CASSLYTGPNQPQHF
>-|13|TRBD1|TRBJ2-7|TRBV10-3
TGTGCCATCAGCCCGGGACAGGGTTACGAGCAGTACTTC
CAISPGQGYEQYF
>few|19|-|TRBJ2-5|TRBV11-2
TGTGCCAGCAGCTTAGGTTGGACGCGGAGTTGGCGGCAAAAAGAGACCCAGTACTTC
CASSLGWTRSWRQKETQYF
>-|16|-|TRBJ2-6|TRBV7-8
TGTGCCAGCAGCTTAGGACAAAGCTCTGGGGCCAACGTCCTGACTTTC
CASSLGQSSGANVLTF
>few|13|-|TRBJ2-1|TRBV6-2/TRBV6-3
TGTGCCAGCAGACGGACGGATTACAATGAGCAGTTCTTC
CASRRTDYNEQFF
>-|14|-|TRBJ2-3|TRBV20-1
TGCAGTGCTAGAGAGCCGGGGCGCACAGATACGCAGTATTTT
CSAREPGRTDTQYF
>-|14|-|TRBJ1-2|TRBV27
TGTGCCAGCAGTCCGGGCAGCCCTTCCTATGGCTACACCTTC
CASSPGSPSYGYTF
>few|14|-|TRBJ1-1|TRBV6-2/TRBV6-3
TGTGCCAGCACCGCGTTTTTTATGAACACTGAAGCTTTCTTT
CASTAFFMNTEAFF
>-|14|-|TRBJ2-5|TRBV9
TGTGCCAGCAGCGTAGAGTGGTCAGGGGAGACCCAGTACTTC
CASSVEWSGETQYF
>once|17|-|TRBJ2-1|TRBV2
TGTACCTTCAGCCCCGCCGGTGGCAGGGGCATTAGGGGTGAGCAGTTCTTC
CTFSPAGGRGIRGEQFF
>-|15|TRBD2|TRBJ2-1|TRBV5-4
TGTGCCAGCAGCTCTTCGGTAGGACTAGCGTGGATGCAGTTCTTC
CASSSSVGLAWMQFF
>few|13|-|TRBJ2-1|TRBV10-3
TGTGCCATCATGGGCAGGGAAAGCAATGAGCAGTTCTTC
CAIMGRESNEQFF
>few|15|TRBD1|TRBJ1-5|TRBV6-1
TGTGCCACCAAAAGGGGACAGGAGCTCAATCAGCCCCAGCATTTT
CATKRGQELNQPQHF
>few|14|-|TRBJ1-1|TRBV4-3
TGCGCCAGCAGCCAAGAGGGGGATAACACTGAAGCTTTCTTT
CASSQEGDNTEAFF
>few|16|-|TRBJ2-1|TRBV7-9
TGTGCCAGCAGCTTAGGTGACGTCGGCAGGGCCTTTGAGCAGTTCTTC
CASSLGDVGRAFEQFF
>many|16|-|TRBJ2-3|TRBV5-6
TGTGCCAGCAGCTCCTATACACGTTCTAGCACAGATACGCAGTATTTT
CASSSYTRSSTDTQYF
>-|13|-|TRBJ1-4|TRBV2
TGTGCCAGCAGTGAAGCGCTTTGGGGGGAACTGTTTTTT
CASSEALWGELFF
>few|13|TRBD1|TRBJ2-7|TRBV29-1
TGCAGCGTAGGGGGCCGGTTCACTTACGAGCAGTACTTC
CSVGGRFTYEQYF
>few|13|-|TRBJ1-6|TRBV3-1
TGTGCCAGCAGCCTACATGGAGGTTCACCCCTCCACTTT
CASSLHGGSPLHF
>few|15|-|TRBJ2-7|TRBV21-1
TGTGCCAGCAGCAAAGGCAGTGGGAGCTCCTACGAGCAGTACTTC
CASSKGSGSSYEQYF
>few|11|-|TRBJ2-3|TRBV20-1
TGCAGGGGCGGGGGCCCAGATACGCAGTATTTT
CRGGGPDTQYF